This is a list of T cell receptor beta chains from one sample in a study of blood T cell repertoires in COVID-19. The table came from immunoSEQ multiplex PCR; TCRdb's copy has only in-frame clones and leaves some out. The sample lists 170,000 or so clones, approximately 82% occurring once. Material: PBMCs or T cells enriched from blood (not recorded which). Receptor source: a woman between 45 and 60 years old who had recovered from COVID-19. The conserved cysteine and the conserved F or W are not part of the CDR3 here.

>TRBV27|14|TRBJ1-1
ASSKTGAGMMSEAF
>TRBV29-1|12|TRBJ2-3
SAAKAGGPDTQY
>TRBV11-2|13|TRBJ2-1
ASSSVGGSYNEQF
>TRBV5-1|13|TRBJ2-1
ASSLGFQSVNEQF
>TRBV7-2|13|TRBJ2-1
ASTFSGSSYNEQF
>TRBV29-1|14|TRBJ1-1
SVEISQGQPNTEAF
>TRBV4-1|12|TRBJ1-1
ASSHHLTSFGAF
>TRBV27|12|TRBJ1-5
ASSPYTSNQPQH
>TRBV7-2|12|TRBJ2-5
ASSSGTTRETQY
>TRBV5-1|12|TRBJ1-2
ASSAGQGGYGYT
>TRBV28|12|TRBJ1-1
ASSYPGGSAEAF
>TRBV18|13|TRBJ1-5
ASSSTGTGKQPQH
>TRBV28|11|TRBJ1-2
ASSLQGGNGYT
>TRBV3-1/TRBV3-2|14|TRBJ2-6
ASSQRTGSGANVLT
>TRBV28|12|TRBJ1-1
ASSLEVGRTEAF
>TRBV7-9|12|TRBJ2-5
ASSPGQKEETQY
>TRBV6-5|10|TRBJ2-5
VTAGVGETQY
>TRBV27|12|TRBJ2-3
ASNDGGHTDTQY
>TRBV5-6|9|TRBJ2-7
ASRGRGGQY
>TRBV5-1|14|TRBJ2-3
ASSTGWGRSTDTQY
>TRBV5-4|14|TRBJ2-1
ASSLAVARSYNEQF
>TRBV10-3|14|TRBJ1-2
AISDGEVAFNYGYT
>TRBV10-3|11|TRBJ1-2
AISLQGNYGYT
>TRBV5-1|12|TRBJ1-1
ASSSQGTGAEAF
>TRBV10-3|12|TRBJ1-3
AIRAGGAGNTIY
>TRBV13|13|TRBJ1-2
ASSLDPKSPYGYT
>TRBV27|15|TRBJ2-1
ASSLASGRALFGEQF
>TRBV5-1|14|TRBJ2-1
ASSSLLAGGNNEQF
>TRBV5-1|12|TRBJ2-3
ASSLGGSGDTQY
>TRBV28|13|TRBJ2-1
ASSPSGSRYNEQF
>TRBV3-1/TRBV3-2|12|TRBJ2-7
ASSQGGTSYEQY
>TRBV25-1|13|TRBJ2-3
ASSDPGGTTDTQY
>TRBV27|11|TRBJ2-1
ASSLSLAGKQF
>TRBV6-6|11|TRBJ2-5
ASRRQGEETQY
>TRBV4-3|15|TRBJ2-2
ASSQDGTSGNTGELF
>TRBV27|9|TRBJ2-1
ASGGRMGQF
>TRBV27|14|TRBJ2-7
ASSSPTRRGLYEQY
>TRBV27|12|TRBJ2-3
ASSLGRGKDTQY
>TRBV24-1|14|TRBJ2-1
ATRFAGLSSYNEQF
>TRBV5-4|13|TRBJ2-7
ASSPTRGIAYEQY
>TRBV11-2|15|TRBJ2-3
ASSFSWGVQVTDTQY
>TRBV5-1|13|TRBJ1-2
ASSAGQGALEGYT
>TRBV7-2|13|TRBJ1-5
ASSFQAGGNQPQH
>TRBV25-1|13|TRBJ2-7
ASSALRTSGDEQY
>TRBV29-1|12|TRBJ2-2
SVGRPGNTGELF
>TRBV5-4|14|TRBJ2-6
ASSLGGNSGANVLT
>TRBV4-3|11|TRBJ1-2
ASSQDQGVGYT
>TRBV3-1/TRBV3-2|11|TRBJ2-7
ATRPGGGYEQY
>TRBV2|14|TRBJ2-6
ASRGGMTSGANVLT
>TRBV7-2|11|TRBJ2-3
ASSNYGTDTQY
>TRBV5-1|13|TRBJ1-5
ASSLQGDSNQPQH
>TRBV7-3|16|TRBJ1-5
ASSPSRVGTGGNQPQH
>TRBV9|15|TRBJ1-2
ASSVFSSGTGNYGYT
>TRBV4-2|13|TRBJ1-6
ASSRKRAGNSPLH
>TRBV5-1|15|TRBJ1-6
ASSSGQLGSYNSPLH
>TRBV7-2|11|TRBJ2-3
ATGGPAPDTQY
>TRBV7-3|11|TRBJ1-1
ASSRGTGREAF
>TRBV12-3/TRBV12-4|10|TRBJ2-3
ASIDLADTQY